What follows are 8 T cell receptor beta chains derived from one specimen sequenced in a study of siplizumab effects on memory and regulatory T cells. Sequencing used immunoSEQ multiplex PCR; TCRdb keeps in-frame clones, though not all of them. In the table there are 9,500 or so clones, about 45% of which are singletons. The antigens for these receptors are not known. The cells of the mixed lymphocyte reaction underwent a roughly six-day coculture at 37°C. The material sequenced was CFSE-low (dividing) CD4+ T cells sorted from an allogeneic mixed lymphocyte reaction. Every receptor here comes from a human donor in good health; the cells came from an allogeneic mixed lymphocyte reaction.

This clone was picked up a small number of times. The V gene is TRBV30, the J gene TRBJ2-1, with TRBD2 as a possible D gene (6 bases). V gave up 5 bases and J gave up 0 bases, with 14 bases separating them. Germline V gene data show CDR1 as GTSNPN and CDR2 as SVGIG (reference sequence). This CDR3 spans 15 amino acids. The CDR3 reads CAWSGSGFSYNEQFF. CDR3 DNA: TGTGCCTGGTCCGGTAGCGGATTCTCCTACAATGAGCAGTTCTTC.

The CDR3 reads CASSENSGNTIYF. In nucleotides, the CDR3 is TGTGCCAGTTCAGAAAACTCTGGAAACACCATATATTTT. The chain uses TRBV19 and TRBJ1-3; no definite D call. Germline values: CDR1 LNHDA, CDR2 SQIVND (reference sequence). The CDR3 has 13 residues. Trimming removed 8 bases from V and 0 bases from J, with 8 bases in between.

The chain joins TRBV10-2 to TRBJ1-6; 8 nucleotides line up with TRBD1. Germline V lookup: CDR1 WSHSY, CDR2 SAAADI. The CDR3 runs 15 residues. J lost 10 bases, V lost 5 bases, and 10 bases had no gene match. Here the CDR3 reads CASSLRGPRVSPLHF. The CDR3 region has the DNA TGCGCCAGCAGTCTCAGGGGGCCGAGGGTATCACCCCTCCACTTT.

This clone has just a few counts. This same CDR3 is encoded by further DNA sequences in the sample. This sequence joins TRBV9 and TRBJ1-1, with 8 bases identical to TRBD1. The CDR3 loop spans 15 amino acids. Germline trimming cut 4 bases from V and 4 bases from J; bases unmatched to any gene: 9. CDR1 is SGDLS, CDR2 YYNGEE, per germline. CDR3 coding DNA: TGTGCCAGCAGCCCATCAGACAGGGGTTTCACTGAAGCTTTCTTT. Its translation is CASSPSDRGFTEAFF.

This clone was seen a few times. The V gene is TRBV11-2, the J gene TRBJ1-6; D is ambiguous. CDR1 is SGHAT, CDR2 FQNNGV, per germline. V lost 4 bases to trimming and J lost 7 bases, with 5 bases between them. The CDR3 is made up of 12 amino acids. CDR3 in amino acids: CASSSQNSPLHF. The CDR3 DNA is TGTGCCAGCAGCTCACAGAATTCACCCCTCCACTTT.

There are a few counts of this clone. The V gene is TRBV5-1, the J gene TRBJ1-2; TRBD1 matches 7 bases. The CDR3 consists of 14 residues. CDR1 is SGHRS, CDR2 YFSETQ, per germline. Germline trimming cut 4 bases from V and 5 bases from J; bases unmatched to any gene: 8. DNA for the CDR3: TGCGCCAGCAGCGAGTTAGGGACAGATTATGGCTACACCTTC. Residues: CASSELGTDYGYTF.

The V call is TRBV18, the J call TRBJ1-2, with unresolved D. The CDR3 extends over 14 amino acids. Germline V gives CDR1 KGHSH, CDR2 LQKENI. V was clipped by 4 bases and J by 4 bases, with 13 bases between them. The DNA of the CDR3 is TGTGCCAGCTCACTATCAGGAGAGATCTATGGCTACACCTTC. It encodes CASSLSGEIYGYTF.

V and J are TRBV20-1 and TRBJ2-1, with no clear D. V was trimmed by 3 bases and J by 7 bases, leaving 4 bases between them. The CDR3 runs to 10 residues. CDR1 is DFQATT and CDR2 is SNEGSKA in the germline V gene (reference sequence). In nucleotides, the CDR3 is TGCAGTGCTAGTTCGAATGAGCAGTTCTTC. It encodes CSASSNEQFF.